This T cell receptor (beta chain) was identified in a study of Ad26.COV2.S vaccination and SARS-CoV-2 variants. Study-wide background: The authors gave Ad26.COV2.S intramuscularly, either once or twice 56 days apart. Findings of the study overall: Vaccine and placebo recipients had comparable breadth of non-spike TCRs.

Germline V gene sequence: CDR1 DFQATT, CDR2 SNEGSKA (reference sequence). The V and J ends lost 3 bases and 0 bases respectively, with 11 bases between them. This CDR3 has 14 amino acids. Concerning this clone itself: Its matching antigen is unknown.

Clones were read by immunoSEQ multiplex PCR, and TCRdb kept only the in-frame ones, dropping some. The profile shows some 340,000 clones, roughly 80% of them singletons. Indicated treatment: about 20 received Ad26.COV2.S at low or high dose, single or two shots; about 5 received placebo; per-sample allocation not given. Following the first vaccine or placebo injection, samples were taken on day 63. Sequenced here: peripheral blood, sampled in a trial of Ad26.COV2.S vaccine versus placebo. The clonotype was recovered from a person between 18 and 65 years old who received the Ad26.COV2.S COVID-19 vaccine or a placebo. The rearrangement uses TRBV20-1 and TRBJ2-5; D ambiguous. The CDR3 loop is CSASQALNQETQYF. For the CDR3, the DNA is TGCAGTGCTAGTCAGGCACTTAACCAAGAGACCCAGTACTTC.